This T cell receptor (beta chain) emerged from a study of blood T cell repertoires in COVID-19. V shed 2 bases and J shed 11 bases, with 17 bases lying between them. The length of the CDR3 is 14 residues. Germline CDR1 SGHTA, CDR2 FQGNSA. This clone was seen once. Method: immunoSEQ multiplex PCR; TCRdb's copy keeps in-frame clones and lacks some. The sample holds about 280,000 clones, about 85% seen once. Sequencing was done on a sample of peripheral blood. The source of this sequence is a human donor in a cohort sampled during active COVID-19. The J gene is TRBJ2-3, the V gene TRBV7-2; a weak D match, TRBD1 (5 bases). This CDR3 reads CASSLSQGSFEQYF. The CDR3, as DNA: TGTGCCAGCAGCTTAAGCCAGGGTTCATTTGAGCAGTATTTT.